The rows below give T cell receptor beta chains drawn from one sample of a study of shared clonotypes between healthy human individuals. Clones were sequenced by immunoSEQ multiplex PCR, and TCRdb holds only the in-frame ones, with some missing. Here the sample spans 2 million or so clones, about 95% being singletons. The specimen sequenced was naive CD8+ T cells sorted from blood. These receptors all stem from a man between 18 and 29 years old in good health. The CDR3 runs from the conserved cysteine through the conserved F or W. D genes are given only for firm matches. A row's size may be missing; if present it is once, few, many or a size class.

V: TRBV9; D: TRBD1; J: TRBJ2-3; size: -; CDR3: CASSLRTGGIDDTQYF; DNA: TGTGCCAGCAGCCTGCGCACAGGGGGCATCGATGATACGCAGTATTTT
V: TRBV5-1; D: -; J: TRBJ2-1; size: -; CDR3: CASSLAGQSSYNEQFF; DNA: TGCGCCAGCAGCTTGGCCGGGCAAAGCTCCTACAATGAGCAGTTCTTC
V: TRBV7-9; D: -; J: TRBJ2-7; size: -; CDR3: CASSFLPTDSSYEQYF; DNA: TGTGCCAGCAGCTTCCTCCCGACGGACAGCTCCTACGAGCAGTACTTC
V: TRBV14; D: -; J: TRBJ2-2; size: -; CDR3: CASSQDREVNGELFF; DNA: TGTGCCAGCAGCCAAGACAGGGAAGTCAACGGGGAGCTGTTTTTT
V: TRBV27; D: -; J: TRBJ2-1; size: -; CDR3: CASSSVNNEQFF; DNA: TGTGCCAGCAGTTCCGTCAACAATGAGCAGTTCTTC
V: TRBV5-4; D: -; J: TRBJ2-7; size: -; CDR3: CASSLGQFYEQYF; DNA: TGTGCCAGCAGCTTGGGACAATTCTACGAGCAGTACTTC
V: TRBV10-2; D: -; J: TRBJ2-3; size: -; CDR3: CASSEGGTQYF; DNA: TGCGCCAGCAGTGAGGGGGGTACGCAGTATTTT
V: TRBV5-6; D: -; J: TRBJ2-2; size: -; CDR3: CASSFQEVPGELFF; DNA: TGTGCCAGCAGCTTTCAGGAGGTCCCCGGGGAGCTGTTTTTT
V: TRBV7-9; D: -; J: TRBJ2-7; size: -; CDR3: CASSLRGVNYEQYF; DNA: TGTGCCAGCAGCTTACGAGGGGTAAACTACGAGCAGTACTTC
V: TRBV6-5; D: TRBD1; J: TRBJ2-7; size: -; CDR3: CATEGQESYEQYF; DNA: TGTGCCACCGAGGGACAGGAGTCCTACGAGCAGTACTTC
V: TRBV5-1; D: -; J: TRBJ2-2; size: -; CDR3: CASSLSKGRVTGELFF; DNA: TGCGCCAGCAGCTTGAGTAAGGGGCGAGTCACCGGGGAGCTGTTTTTT
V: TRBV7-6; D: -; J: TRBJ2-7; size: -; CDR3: CASSLRVSYEQYF; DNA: TGTGCCAGCAGCTTAAGGGTCTCCTACGAGCAGTACTTC
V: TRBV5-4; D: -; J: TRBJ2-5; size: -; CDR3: CASTPFMGEAQETQYF; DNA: TGTGCCAGCACACCCTTTATGGGGGAAGCCCAAGAGACCCAGTACTTC
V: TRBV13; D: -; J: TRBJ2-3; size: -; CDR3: CASSYGDTQYF; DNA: TGTGCCAGCAGCTATGGAGATACGCAGTATTTT
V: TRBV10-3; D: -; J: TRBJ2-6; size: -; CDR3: CAISEWKVGPVPSSGANVLTF; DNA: TGTGCCATCAGTGAATGGAAAGTCGGGCCTGTTCCTAGCTCTGGGGCCAACGTCCTGACTTTC
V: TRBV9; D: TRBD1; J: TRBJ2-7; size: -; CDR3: CASSVGSGQGFEQYF; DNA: TGTGCCAGCAGCGTAGGCTCGGGACAGGGGTTCGAGCAGTACTTC
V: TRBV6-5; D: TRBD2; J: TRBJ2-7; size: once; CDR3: CASSPGRAYHEQYF; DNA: TGTGCCAGCAGCCCGGGGAGGGCGTACCACGAGCAGTACTTC
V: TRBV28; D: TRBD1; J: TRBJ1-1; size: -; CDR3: CASRDREATEAFF; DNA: TGTGCCAGCCGGGACAGGGAAGCCACTGAAGCTTTCTTT
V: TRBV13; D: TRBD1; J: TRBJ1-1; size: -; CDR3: CASSIQGLGTEAFF; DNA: TGTGCCAGCAGCATACAGGGGTTGGGCACTGAAGCTTTCTTT
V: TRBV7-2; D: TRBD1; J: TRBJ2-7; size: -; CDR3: CASSTQGPTYEQYF; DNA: TGTGCCAGCAGTACACAGGGGCCAACCTACGAGCAGTACTTC
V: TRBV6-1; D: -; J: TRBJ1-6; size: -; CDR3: CASSRQSSYNSPLHF; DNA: TGTGCCAGCAGCAGACAAAGCTCCTATAATTCACCCCTCCACTTT
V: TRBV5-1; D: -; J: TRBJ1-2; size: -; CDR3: CASSTTTGERGYTF; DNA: TGCGCCAGCAGCACCACGACAGGTGAGCGTGGCTACACCTTC
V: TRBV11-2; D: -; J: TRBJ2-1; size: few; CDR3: CASSPSLYNEQFF; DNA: TGTGCCAGCAGCCCCTCCCTGTACAATGAGCAGTTCTTC
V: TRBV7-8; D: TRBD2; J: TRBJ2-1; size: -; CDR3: CASSLIAGVINEQFF; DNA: TGTGCCAGCAGCTTAATAGCGGGAGTGATTAATGAGCAGTTCTTC
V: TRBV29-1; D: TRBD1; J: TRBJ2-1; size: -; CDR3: CSVENTGGNEQFF; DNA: TGCAGCGTCGAGAATACAGGGGGCAATGAGCAGTTCTTC
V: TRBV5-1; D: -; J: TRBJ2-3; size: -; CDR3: CASSGASSTDTQYF; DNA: TGCGCCAGCAGCGGGGCATCCAGCACAGATACGCAGTATTTT
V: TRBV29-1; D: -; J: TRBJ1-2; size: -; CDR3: CSVEDPRASNYGYTF; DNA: TGCAGCGTTGAAGACCCCAGGGCCAGTAACTATGGCTACACCTTC
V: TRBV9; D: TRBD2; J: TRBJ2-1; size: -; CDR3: CASSANLAEAGGRHEQFF; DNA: TGTGCCAGCAGCGCCAACCTAGCCGAAGCGGGGGGCCGTCATGAGCAGTTCTTC
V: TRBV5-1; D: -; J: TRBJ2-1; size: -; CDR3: CASSLAGNEQFF; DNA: TGCGCCAGCAGCTTGGCCGGAAATGAGCAGTTCTTC
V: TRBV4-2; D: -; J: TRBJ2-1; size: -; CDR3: CASSLGGPYNEQFF; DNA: TGTGCCAGCAGCCTGGGGGGCCCCTACAATGAGCAGTTCTTC
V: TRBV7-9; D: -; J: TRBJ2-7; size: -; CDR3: CASSIGVEQYF; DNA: TGTGCCAGCAGCATAGGGGTGGAGCAGTACTTC
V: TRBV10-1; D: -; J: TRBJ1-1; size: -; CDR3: CASSNAGLNTEAFF; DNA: TGCGCCAGCAGTAATGCAGGGCTAAACACTGAAGCTTTCTTT
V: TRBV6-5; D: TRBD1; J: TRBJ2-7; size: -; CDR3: CASSATGMDYEQYF; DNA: TGTGCCAGCAGCGCGACAGGGATGGACTACGAGCAGTACTTC
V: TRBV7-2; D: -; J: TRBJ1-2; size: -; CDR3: CASSLEGGYGYTF; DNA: TGTGCCAGCAGCTTAGAGGGGGGCTATGGCTACACCTTC
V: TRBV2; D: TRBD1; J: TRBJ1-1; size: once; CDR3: CANRGERQTEAFF; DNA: TGTGCCAACAGGGGAGAGAGACAAACTGAAGCTTTCTTT
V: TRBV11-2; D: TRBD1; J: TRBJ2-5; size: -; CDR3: CASRIGVLAGGNQETQYF; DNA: TGTGCCAGCCGTATAGGGGTCTTGGCAGGGGGCAACCAAGAGACCCAGTACTTC
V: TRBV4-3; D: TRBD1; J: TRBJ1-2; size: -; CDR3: CASSQDRTGGANYGYTF; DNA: TGCGCCAGCAGCCAAGATCGGACAGGGGGCGCGAACTATGGCTACACCTTC
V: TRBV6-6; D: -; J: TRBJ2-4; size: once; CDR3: CASSPTWIPKNIQYF; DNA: TGTGCCAGCAGCCCTACATGGATTCCCAAAAACATTCAGTACTTC
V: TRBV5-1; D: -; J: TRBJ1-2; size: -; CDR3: CASSSSTGIIYGYTF; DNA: TGCGCCAGCAGCTCGTCGACAGGAATTATCTATGGCTACACCTTC
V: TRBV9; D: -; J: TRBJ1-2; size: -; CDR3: CASSVPGAVGYTF; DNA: TGTGCCAGCAGCGTCCCGGGGGCGGTTGGCTACACCTTC
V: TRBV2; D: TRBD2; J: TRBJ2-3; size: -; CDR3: CASSDLPFRGGLTDTQYF; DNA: TGTGCCAGCAGTGATTTACCCTTCCGGGGGGGTTTAACAGATACGCAGTATTTT
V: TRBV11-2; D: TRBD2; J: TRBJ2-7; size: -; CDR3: CASSPPGVDGLETDEQYF; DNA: TGTGCCAGCAGCCCCCCCGGGGTTGACGGACTAGAGACCGACGAGCAGTACTTC
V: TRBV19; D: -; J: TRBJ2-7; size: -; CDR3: CASSIGGQLNEQYF; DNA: TGTGCCAGTAGTATAGGAGGACAGTTGAACGAGCAGTACTTC
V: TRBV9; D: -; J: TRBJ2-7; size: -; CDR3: CASSPSPSYEQYF; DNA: TGTGCCAGCAGCCCCTCGCCCTCCTACGAGCAGTACTTC
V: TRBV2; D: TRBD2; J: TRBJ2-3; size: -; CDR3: CASSEGLAGGYTDTQYF; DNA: TGTGCCAGCAGTGAGGGACTAGCGGGAGGGTACACAGATACGCAGTATTTT